These 24 T cell receptor beta chains share one sample of origin, sequenced in a study of shared clonotypes between healthy human individuals. Repertoires were generated with immunoSEQ multiplex PCR, while TCRdb's copy carries only in-frame clones and drops some. The sample lists roughly 170,000 clones, approximately 62% seen once, with less than 11% in the top ten. The sequencing sample was made of memory CD4+ T cells sorted from blood. The subset: CD45RA-negative fraction. These receptors were collected from a man in his thirties or forties in good health.

The DNA of the CDR3 is TGCGCCAGCAGCATACCACAGGGGATCCAGGAGTTTCGAGAGACCCAGTACTTC. Protein product: CASSIPQGIQEFRETQYF. The chain links TRBV5-1 to TRBJ2-5; TRBD1 aligns across 7 bases. Germline V gives CDR1 SGHRS, CDR2 YFSETQ. This CDR3 is built from 18 residues. V was clipped by 4 bases and J by 4 bases; unmatched bases: 19.

This clone came up a few times. The rearrangement links TRBV18 to TRBJ1-5; the match to TRBD1 covers 9 bases. This CDR3 is 16 amino acids long. CDR1 and CDR2 from the germline V gene are KGHSH and LQKENI. Losses at the gene ends were 2 bases for V and 8 bases for J; bases not matched to a gene: 10. CDR3 nucleotide sequence: TGTGCCAGCTCACCAGGGACAGGGAGGACGGGCGAGCCCCAGCATTTT. It encodes CASSPGTGRTGEPQHF.

The rearrangement joins TRBV27 to TRBJ2-3, with 11 nucleotides matching TRBD2. CDR1 and CDR2 from the germline V gene are MNHEY and SMNVEV (reference sequence). The CDR3 has 16 amino acids. With 4 bases clipped from V and 4 bases from J, the junction kept 7 bases outside the gene matches. CDR3 sequence reads: CASSSTSGRYPDTQYF. For the CDR3, the DNA is TGTGCCAGCAGTTCTACTAGCGGGAGATACCCAGATACGCAGTATTTT.

This rearrangement joins TRBV6-1 to TRBJ2-6; D uncertain. From germline, CDR1 is MNHNS and CDR2 SASEGT. The V end was cut by 8 bases, the J end by 0 bases, with 14 bases between. This CDR3 has 16 residues. CDR3 residues: CASGGTAYSGANVLTF. CDR3 coding DNA: TGTGCCAGCGGTGGCACGGCCTACTCTGGGGCCAACGTCCTGACTTTC.

The chain carries TRBV5-1 and TRBJ2-2, with D perhaps TRBD2 (5 bases). Trimming took off 0 bases at V and 4 bases at J, with 10 bases between the two ends. The CDR3 extends over 15 amino acids. Per the germline V gene, CDR1 is SGHRS and CDR2 is YFSETQ. CDR3 DNA sequence: TGCGCCAGCAGCTTGGCCGCAGCGGTCACCGGGGAGCTGTTTTTT. This gives the protein CASSLAAAVTGELFF. Based on the CDR3 plus reference TRBV5-1 and TRBJ2-2, the full variable domain is KAGVTQTPRYLIKTRGQQVTLSCSPISGHRSVSWYQQTPGQGLQFLFEYFSETQRNKGNFPGRFSGRQFSNSRSEMNVSTLELGDSALYLCASSLAAAVTGELFFGEGSRLTVL.

This clone is a singleton in its sample. This chain connects TRBV10-1 to TRBJ2-6, with D maybe TRBD2 (5 bases). CDR3 length: 16 amino acids. The V end lost 6 bases, the J end lost 0 bases, and 12 bases lay between the germline ends. Germline V gene sequence: CDR1 WNHNN, CDR2 SYGVQD (reference sequence). The CDR3 is CASSRTPSSGANVLTF. The CDR3 DNA sequence: TGCGCCAGCAGCAGGACTCCTAGCTCTGGGGCCAACGTCCTGACTTTC.

V gene TRBV27 combines with J gene TRBJ1-5; the D is unclear. Germline CDR1 reads MNHEY; CDR2 reads SMNVEV (reference sequence). The CDR3 is made up of 13 amino acids. Trimming removed 10 bases from V and 9 bases from J, with 19 bases in between. The DNA of the CDR3 is TGTGCCACCAGCGGGGTAGGTGGACTGCCCCAGCATTTT. Translation gives CATSGVGGLPQHF.

This clone was observed a handful of times. This chain uses TRBV2 with TRBJ2-1; 11 bases match TRBD1. Germline CDR1 is SNHLY and CDR2 is FYNNEI. This CDR3 has 15 amino acids. V trimming: 8 bases; J trimming: 1 base; junction bases outside the gene matches: 4. The CDR3 bases are TGTGCCAGCGGACGGGACAGGGGGTCCTACAATGAGCAGTTCTTC. Amino acids: CASGRDRGSYNEQFF.

This clone was observed a handful of times. DNA for the CDR3: TGTGCCAGTAGCGGACTAGCTTTCAATGAGCAGTTCTTC. This sequence encodes CASSGLAFNEQFF. The rearrangement uses TRBV19 and TRBJ2-1; 8 nucleotides align to TRBD2. J lost 6 bases, V lost 6 bases, and 4 bases had no gene match. This CDR3 has 13 amino acids. CDR1 and CDR2 from the germline V gene are LNHDA and SQIVND (reference sequence).

The chain carries TRBV27 and TRBJ2-6, with D unresolved. CDR3 length equals 15 residues. CDR1 is MNHEY, CDR2 SMNVEV, per germline (reference sequence). Trimming cost V 4 bases and J 4 bases, with 11 bases left between them. Here the CDR3 reads CASSSPPAGANVLTF. CDR3 in DNA: TGTGCCAGCAGTTCACCCCCAGCCGGGGCCAACGTCCTGACTTTC.

This clone was detected only once. CDR3 in amino acids: CASRQEVVFLAGGISYEQYF. CDR3 nucleotide sequence: TGTGCCAGCAGACAGGAGGTAGTGTTCCTAGCGGGAGGGATATCCTACGAGCAGTACTTC. The rearrangement joins TRBV21-1 to TRBJ2-7; the table's D call TRBD2 went unverified against the DNA. TRBV21-1 is recorded as a pseudogene. The CDR3 consists of 20 residues.

The rearrangement joins TRBV6-1 to TRBJ2-7, with a possible D match to TRBD1 (7 bases). Trimming took off 1 base at V and 4 bases at J, with 11 bases between the two ends. The CDR3 length is 14 residues. Germline lookup yields CDR1 MNHNS and CDR2 SASEGT. Here the CDR3 DNA reads TGTGCCAGCAGTGAAGGGGCAGGGGGGTACGAGCAGTACTTC. As protein: CASSEGAGGYEQYF.

The V call is TRBV29-1, the J call TRBJ1-5; the D gene is possibly TRBD1 (6 bases). V was shortened by 5 bases and J by 0 bases, with 11 bases between the two germline ends. Germline V gives CDR1 SQVTM, CDR2 ANQGSEA. The CDR3 loop spans 14 amino acids. The CDR3 DNA is TGCAGCGTTTCCGGACAGTCTAGCAATCAGCCCCAGCATTTT. It yields the protein CSVSGQSSNQPQHF. The full variable domain, with the rest looked up from reference TRBV29-1 and TRBJ1-5, is SAVISQKPSRDICQRGTSLTIQCQVDSQVTMMFWYRQQPGQSLTLIATANQGSEATYESGFVIDKFPISRPNLTFSTLTVSNMSPEDSSIYLCSVSGQSSNQPQHFGDGTRLSIL.

This clone was detected ten times or more. The chain has TRBV6-4 and TRBJ2-6, with D unclear. Germline CDR1 and CDR2: MRHNA and SNTAGT. The V and J ends lost 2 bases and 0 bases respectively, with 2 bases between them. The CDR3 totals 14 residues. The CDR3 coding sequence is TGTGCCAGCAGTGACAACTCTGGGGCCAACGTCCTGACTTTC. Residues: CASSDNSGANVLTF.

This clone was found once. V gene TRBV7-3 combines with J gene TRBJ2-1; D is possibly TRBD1 or TRBD2 (5 bases each). CDR3 size: 16 residues. Germline V gene sequence: CDR1 SGHTA, CDR2 FQGTGA. V was clipped by 1 base and J by 3 bases, with 13 bases between them. The CDR3 spells CASSLSRGGGYNEQFF. DNA for the CDR3: TGTGCCAGCAGCTTAAGTCGGGGTGGGGGCTACAATGAGCAGTTCTTC.

This clone showed up just a few times. Other nucleotide sequences in the sample specify the same CDR3. The chain links TRBV5-4 to TRBJ1-1; TRBD1 aligns across 9 bases. V shed 3 bases, J shed 3 bases, and the junction held 3 bases outside the gene matches. Per germline, CDR1 SGHNT and CDR2 YYREEE (reference sequence). The CDR3 length is 14 residues. CDR3 residues: CASSWGQGDTEAFF. As DNA, the CDR3 is TGTGCCAGCAGCTGGGGACAGGGCGACACTGAAGCTTTCTTT.

V is TRBV29-1 and J is TRBJ2-1; 7 bases align to TRBD2. This CDR3 contains 14 residues. The V gene's germline CDR1 is SQVTM and CDR2 ANQGSEA. V lost 7 bases to trimming and J lost 2 bases; unmatched junction nucleotides: 8. CDR3 DNA sequence: TGCAGCGGACGGGGGGTAGGGGCCTACAATGAGCAGTTCTTC. Encoded protein: CSGRGVGAYNEQFF.

The sample holds one count of this clone. V and J are TRBV5-1 and TRBJ2-2; D is ambiguous. This CDR3 has 13 amino acids. In germline, CDR1 is SGHRS, CDR2 YFSETQ. V lost 1 base, J lost 5 bases, and 6 bases lay in between. The CDR3 region is CASSLRSTGELFF. The CDR3, as DNA: TGCGCCAGCAGCTTGAGAAGTACCGGGGAGCTGTTTTTT.

CDR3 nucleotide sequence: TGTGCCAGCAGCTCCTATGGTCCCACAGATACGCAGTATTTT. This sequence encodes CASSSYGPTDTQYF. The chain recombines TRBV7-2 with TRBJ2-3; D remains ambiguous. The V gene lost 4 bases and the J gene lost 2 bases, with 10 bases spanning the gap. Germline assignment: CDR1 SGHTA and CDR2 FQGNSA. CDR3 length equals 14 residues.

This chain connects TRBV6-1 to TRBJ1-1; no firm D call. V was cut by 1 base and J by 0 bases, with 12 bases left in between. This CDR3 has 16 residues. Germline V gives CDR1 MNHNS, CDR2 SASEGT. The CDR3 loop reads CASSEDTKVMNTEAFF. The CDR3 nucleotides are TGTGCCAGCAGTGAAGATACGAAGGTTATGAACACTGAAGCTTTCTTT.

The chain uses TRBV6-5 and TRBJ2-1, with 8 nucleotides matching TRBD2. There are 15 residues in the CDR3. Losses at the gene ends were 6 bases for V and 1 base for J; bases not matched to a gene: 5. Germline values: CDR1 MNHEY, CDR2 SVGAGI. CDR3 loop: CASRNGRGSYNEQFF. The CDR3 DNA reads TGTGCCAGCAGGAACGGGAGGGGGTCCTACAATGAGCAGTTCTTC.

The chain carries TRBV5-1 and TRBJ2-3; 8 nucleotides agree with TRBD2. Germline values: CDR1 SGHRS, CDR2 YFSETQ. The CDR3 covers 15 residues. With 2 bases clipped from V and 5 bases from J, the junction kept 7 bases outside the gene matches. CDR3 sequence: CASSLAGDDRDTQYF. In DNA, the CDR3 is TGCGCCAGCAGCTTAGCGGGAGACGATAGAGATACGCAGTATTTT. Drawing the rest from reference TRBV5-1 and TRBJ2-3, the complete variable domain is KAGVTQTPRYLIKTRGQQVTLSCSPISGHRSVSWYQQTPGQGLQFLFEYFSETQRNKGNFPGRFSGRQFSNSRSEMNVSTLELGDSALYLCASSLAGDDRDTQYFGPGTRLTVL.

This sequence joins TRBV5-1 and TRBJ1-2; D unclear. The V end lost 4 bases, the J end lost 3 bases, and 13 bases lay between the germline ends. This CDR3 is built from 14 residues. The germline V gene encodes CDR1 SGHRS and CDR2 YFSETQ. CDR3 sequence reads: CASSRDRDYYGYTF. CDR3 DNA sequence: TGCGCCAGCAGCCGAGACCGGGATTACTATGGCTACACCTTC.

The chain joins TRBV4-1 to TRBJ2-7; weak D call: TRBD2 (6 bases). Per the germline V gene, CDR1 is MGHRA and CDR2 is YSYEKL. The CDR3 is 14 amino acids. The V gene lost 0 bases and the J gene lost 12 bases, with 18 bases spanning the gap. DNA of the CDR3: TGCGCCAGCAGCCAAGATGGCGTCACTCTCGGGAGGTACTTC. Translating it yields CASSQDGVTLGRYF.